This T cell receptor (beta chain) emerged from a study of identical twins. MiXCR, run by TCRdb on the 5' RACE reads, gives a single entry per CDR3 protein. The sample shows approximately 210,000 distinct CDR3 sequences, roughly a tenth of them seen only once. At least ten counts were recorded for this clonotype. The CDR3 length is 14 residues. From germline, CDR1 is LNHDA and CDR2 SQIVND (reference sequence). V lost 6 bases and J lost 2, with 14 bases in between. The origin of this receptor is a woman aged 18-29 years in good health. The chain uses TRBV19 and TRBJ2-7; D is perhaps TRBD1 or TRBD2 (5 bases each). Sequenced: memory (CD45RO+) T cells sorted from blood. The CDR3 bases are TGTGCCAGTAGCACCGGGACGGGGACCTACGAGCAGTACTTC. This gives the protein CASSTGTGTYEQYF.